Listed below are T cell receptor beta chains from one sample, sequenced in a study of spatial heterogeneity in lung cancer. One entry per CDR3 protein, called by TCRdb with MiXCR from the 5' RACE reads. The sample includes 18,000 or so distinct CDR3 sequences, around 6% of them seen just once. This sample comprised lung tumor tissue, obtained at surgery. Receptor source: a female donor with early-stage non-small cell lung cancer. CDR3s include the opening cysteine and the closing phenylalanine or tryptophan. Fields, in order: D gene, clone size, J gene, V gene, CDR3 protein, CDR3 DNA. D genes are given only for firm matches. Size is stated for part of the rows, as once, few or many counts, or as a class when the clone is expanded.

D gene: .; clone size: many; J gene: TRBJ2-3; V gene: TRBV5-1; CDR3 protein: CASSLTIDGGTDTQYF; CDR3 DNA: TGCGCCAGCAGCCTCACTATAGACGGTGGCACAGATACGCAGTATTTT
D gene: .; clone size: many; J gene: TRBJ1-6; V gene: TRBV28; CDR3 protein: CASSPPDSDNNSPLHF; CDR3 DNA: TGTGCCAGCAGTCCGCCGGACAGCGATAATAATTCACCCCTCCACTTT
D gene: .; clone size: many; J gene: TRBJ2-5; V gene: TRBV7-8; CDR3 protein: CASSLGTARSETQYF; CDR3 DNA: TGTGCCAGCAGCTTAGGGACAGCTCGTTCTGAGACCCAGTACTTC
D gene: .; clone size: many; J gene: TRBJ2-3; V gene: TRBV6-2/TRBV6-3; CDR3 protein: CASSYRHSVTDTQYF; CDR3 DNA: TGTGCCAGCAGTTACCGACACTCCGTTACAGATACGCAGTATTTT
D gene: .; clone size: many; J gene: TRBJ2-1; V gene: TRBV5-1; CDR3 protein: CASSFGWDNEQFF; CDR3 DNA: TGCGCCAGCAGCTTCGGTTGGGACAATGAGCAGTTCTTC
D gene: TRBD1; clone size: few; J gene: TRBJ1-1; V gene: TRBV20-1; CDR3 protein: CSATGQGRNTEAFF; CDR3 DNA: TGCAGTGCCACGGGACAGGGGAGAAACACTGAAGCTTTCTTT
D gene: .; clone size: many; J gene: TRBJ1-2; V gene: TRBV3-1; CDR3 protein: CASSQDPNGGFGYTF; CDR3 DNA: TGTGCCAGCAGCCAAGACCCTAACGGGGGGTTTGGCTACACCTTC
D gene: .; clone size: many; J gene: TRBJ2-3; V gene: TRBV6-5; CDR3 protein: CASSLGGSTDTQYF; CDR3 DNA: TGTGCCAGCAGTCTGGGGGGCAGCACAGATACGCAGTATTTT
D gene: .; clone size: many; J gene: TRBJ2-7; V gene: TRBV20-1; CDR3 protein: CSARTYLSYEQYF; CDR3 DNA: TGCAGTGCGCGGACTTATCTCTCCTACGAGCAGTACTTC
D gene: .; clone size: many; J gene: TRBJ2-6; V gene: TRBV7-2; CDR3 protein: CASSSQGTGANVLTF; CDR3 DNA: TGTGCCAGCAGCTCCCAGGGTACTGGGGCCAACGTCCTGACTTTC
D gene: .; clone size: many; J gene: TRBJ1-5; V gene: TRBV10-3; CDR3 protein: CAIQETNQPQHF; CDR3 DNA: TGTGCCATCCAGGAAACCAATCAGCCCCAGCATTTT
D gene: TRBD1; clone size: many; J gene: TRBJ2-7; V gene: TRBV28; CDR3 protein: CASRDRGDYYEQYF; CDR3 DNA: TGTGCCAGCAGGGACAGGGGGGACTACTACGAGCAGTACTTC
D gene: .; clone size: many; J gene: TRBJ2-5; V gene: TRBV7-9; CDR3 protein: CASSPGTLKTQYF; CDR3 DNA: TGTGCCAGCAGCCCCGGGACCCTTAAGACCCAGTACTTC
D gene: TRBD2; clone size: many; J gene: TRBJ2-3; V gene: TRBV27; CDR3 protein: CASRSLARDTQYF; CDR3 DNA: TGTGCCAGCAGGTCACTAGCGAGAGATACGCAGTATTTT
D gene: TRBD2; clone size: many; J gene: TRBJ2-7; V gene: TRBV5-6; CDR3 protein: CASGKRGWAYEQYF; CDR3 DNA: TGTGCCAGCGGGAAGCGGGGCTGGGCCTACGAGCAGTACTTC
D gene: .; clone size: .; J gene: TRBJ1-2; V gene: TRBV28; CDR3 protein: CASTQGRIYGYTF; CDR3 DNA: TGTGCCAGCACCCAGGGACGGATCTATGGCTACACCTTC
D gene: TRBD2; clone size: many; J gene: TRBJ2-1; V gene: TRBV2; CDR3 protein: CASSERAGGVEPYNEQFF; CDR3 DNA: TGTGCCAGCAGTGAAAGAGCGGGAGGAGTCGAGCCCTACAATGAGCAGTTCTTC
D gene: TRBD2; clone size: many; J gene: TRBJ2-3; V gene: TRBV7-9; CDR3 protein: CASSLPYRLAGRANTQYF; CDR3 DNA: TGTGCCAGCAGCTTGCCTTACCGTCTAGCGGGCCGAGCAAATACGCAGTATTTT
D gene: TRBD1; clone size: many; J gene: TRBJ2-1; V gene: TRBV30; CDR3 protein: CAWRLGDRDRNEQFF; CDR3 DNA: TGTGCCTGGAGGTTAGGGGACAGGGACCGGAATGAGCAGTTCTTC
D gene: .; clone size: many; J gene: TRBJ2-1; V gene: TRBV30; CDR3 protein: CAWAQETGTEQFF; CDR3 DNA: TGTGCCTGGGCTCAAGAAACAGGGACGGAGCAGTTCTTC
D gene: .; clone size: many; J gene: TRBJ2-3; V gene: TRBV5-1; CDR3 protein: CASSVIQQDTDTQYF; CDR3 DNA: TGCGCCAGCAGCGTCATTCAACAAGACACAGATACGCAGTATTTT
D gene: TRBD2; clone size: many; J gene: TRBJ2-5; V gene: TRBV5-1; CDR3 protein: CASSYGLAGQETQYF; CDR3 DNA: TGCGCCAGCAGCTACGGACTAGCGGGTCAAGAGACCCAGTACTTC
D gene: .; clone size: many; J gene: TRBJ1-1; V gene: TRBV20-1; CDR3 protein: CSGVRATNTEAFF; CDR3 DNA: TGCAGTGGGGTGCGGGCAACGAACACTGAAGCTTTCTTT
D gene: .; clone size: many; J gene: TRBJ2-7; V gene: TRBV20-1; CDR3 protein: CSAETGPRREQYF; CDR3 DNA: TGCAGTGCCGAGACAGGACCAAGAAGGGAGCAGTACTTC
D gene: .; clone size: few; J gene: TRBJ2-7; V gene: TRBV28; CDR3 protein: CASSFGGDLYEQYF; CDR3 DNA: TGTGCCAGCAGTTTCGGAGGGGACCTATACGAGCAGTACTTC
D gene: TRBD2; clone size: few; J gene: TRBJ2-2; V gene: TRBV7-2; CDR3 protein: CASSSRSGRASGTGELFF; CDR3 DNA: TGTGCCAGCAGCTCCCGCAGCGGGAGGGCCTCCGGGACCGGGGAGCTGTTTTTT
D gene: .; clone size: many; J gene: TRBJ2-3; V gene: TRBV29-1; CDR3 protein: CSVHGGITDTQYF; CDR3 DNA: TGCAGCGTTCATGGGGGTATCACAGATACGCAGTATTTT
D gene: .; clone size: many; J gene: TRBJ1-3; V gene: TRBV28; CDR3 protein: CASSPRGEGRERNTIYF; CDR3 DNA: TGTGCCAGCAGTCCTCGCGGAGAGGGACGAGAACGAAACACCATATATTTT
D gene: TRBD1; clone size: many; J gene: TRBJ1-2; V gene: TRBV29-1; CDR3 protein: CSVEVVGQAPHGYTF; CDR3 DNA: TGCAGCGTTGAGGTAGTGGGACAGGCCCCACATGGCTACACCTTC
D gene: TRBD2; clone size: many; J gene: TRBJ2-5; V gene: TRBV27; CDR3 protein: CASSLTSANQETQYF; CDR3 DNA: TGTGCCAGCAGTTTAACTAGCGCCAACCAAGAGACCCAGTACTTC
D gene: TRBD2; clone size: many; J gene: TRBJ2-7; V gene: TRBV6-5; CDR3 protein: CASRRKTSGAYEQYF; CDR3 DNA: TGTGCCAGCAGGCGTAAGACTAGCGGGGCCTACGAGCAGTACTTC
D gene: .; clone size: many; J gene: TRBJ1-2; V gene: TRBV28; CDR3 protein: CASSFSPGSGGYTF; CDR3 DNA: TGTGCCAGCAGTTTTAGCCCGGGTTCGGGAGGCTACACCTTC
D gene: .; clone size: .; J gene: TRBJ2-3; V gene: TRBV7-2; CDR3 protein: CASSLSRDTQYF; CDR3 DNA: TGTGCCAGCAGCTTATCCCGGGATACGCAGTATTTT
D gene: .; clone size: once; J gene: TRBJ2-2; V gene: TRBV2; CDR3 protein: CASRSQGFGELFF; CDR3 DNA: TGTGCCAGCAGAAGTCAGGGATTCGGGGAGCTGTTTTTT
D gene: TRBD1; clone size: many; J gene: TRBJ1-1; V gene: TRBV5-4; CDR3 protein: CASSRRQGVNTEAFF; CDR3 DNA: TGTGCCAGCAGCAGAAGACAGGGGGTGAACACTGAAGCTTTCTTT
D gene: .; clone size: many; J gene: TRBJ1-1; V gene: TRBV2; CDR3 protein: CARGRGVNTEAFF; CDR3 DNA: TGTGCCAGGGGACGGGGTGTCAACACTGAAGCTTTCTTT
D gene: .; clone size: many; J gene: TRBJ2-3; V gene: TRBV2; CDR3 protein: CASRPQSAPGTDTQYF; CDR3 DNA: TGTGCCAGCAGGCCACAAAGCGCTCCGGGCACAGATACGCAGTATTTT
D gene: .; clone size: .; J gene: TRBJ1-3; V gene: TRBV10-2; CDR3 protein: CASSGWQSSGNTIYF; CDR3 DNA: TGCGCCAGCAGTGGTTGGCAGAGCTCTGGAAACACCATATATTTT
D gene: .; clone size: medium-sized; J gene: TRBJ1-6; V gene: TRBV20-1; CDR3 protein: CSARGTNNSPLHF; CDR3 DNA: TGCAGTGCTAGAGGAACAAATAATTCACCCCTCCACTTT
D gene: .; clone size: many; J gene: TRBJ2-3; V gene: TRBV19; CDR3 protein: CASSLESTDTQYF; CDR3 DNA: TGTGCCAGTAGTCTCGAGAGCACAGATACGCAGTATTTT
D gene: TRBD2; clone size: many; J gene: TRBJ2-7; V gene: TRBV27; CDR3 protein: CASSSPGLALFKQYF; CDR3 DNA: TGTGCCAGCAGTTCCCCGGGACTAGCGCTTTTCAAGCAGTACTTC
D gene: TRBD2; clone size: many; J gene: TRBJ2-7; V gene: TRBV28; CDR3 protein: CASSKSGRVGEQYF; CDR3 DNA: TGTGCCAGCAGTAAGAGCGGGAGAGTAGGCGAGCAGTACTTC
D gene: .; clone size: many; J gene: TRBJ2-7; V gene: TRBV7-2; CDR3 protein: CASSRNAGEQYF; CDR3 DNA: TGTGCCAGCAGCCGAAATGCGGGGGAGCAGTACTTC
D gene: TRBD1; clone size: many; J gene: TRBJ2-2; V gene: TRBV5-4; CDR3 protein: CASSLTGANTGELFF; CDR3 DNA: TGTGCCAGCAGCTTGACAGGGGCGAACACCGGGGAGCTGTTTTTT
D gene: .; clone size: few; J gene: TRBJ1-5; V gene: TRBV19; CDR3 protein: CASSIVSYSNQPQHF; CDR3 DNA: TGTGCCAGTAGTATAGTCAGTTATAGCAATCAGCCCCAGCATTTT
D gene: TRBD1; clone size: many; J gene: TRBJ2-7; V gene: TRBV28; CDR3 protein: CASRFPGQDFYEQYF; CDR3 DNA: TGTGCCAGCAGATTCCCGGGACAGGACTTCTACGAGCAGTACTTC